The entry that follows covers one T cell receptor (beta chain) sequence. Its antigen is not identified. This sample is part of a study of PD-1 blockade in classical Hodgkin lymphoma. Study-wide findings and caveats: By C4D1 there was a significant rise in CD4+ TCR diversity but not in CD8+ TCR diversity. The repertoire differences lack a defined cause, possibly disease activity or prior therapy. Baseline diversity in complete responders resembled that of newly diagnosed patients.

CDR1 and CDR2 from the germline V gene are SGHVS and FQNEAQ. The CDR3 spans 13 residues. V gave up 1 base and J gave up 6 bases; unmatched junction bases: 1. Time point specified: cycle 4 day 1 (C4D1), after around six weeks of nivolumab. Relapse was seen in all patients after autologous stem cell transplantation, and brentuximab vedotin exposure was variable. Best responses were complete response, partial response or progressive disease. Profiled with immunoSEQ multiplex PCR; TCRdb holds only in-frame clones, not every one. The sample contains some 16,000 clones, 83% of which appear only once. The receptor comes from a human donor with classical Hodgkin lymphoma. Sequences were derived from peripheral blood mononuclear cells (PBMCs), sampled before the fourth cycle of nivolumab. This sequence joins TRBV7-8 and TRBJ1-2; 8 positions match TRBD1. The CDR3 is CASSLGQGNGYTF. CDR3 coding DNA: TGTGCCAGCAGCTTAGGACAGGGGAATGGCTACACCTTC. The variable domain in full, completed from reference TRBV7-8 and TRBJ1-2, reads GAGVSQSPRYKVAKRGQDVALRCDPISGHVSLFWYQQALGQGPEFLTYFQNEAQLDKSGLPSDRFFAERPEGSVSTLKIQRTQQEDSAVYLCASSLGQGNGYTFGSGTRLTVV.